In this sample, the clone carrying this T cell receptor (beta chain) turned up a few times. Antigen unknown. The entry originates in a study of beta chain features in type 1 diabetes. Study overall: The study found patients and healthy donors alike in age, gender and cell yields. Study-level findings and limits: Within patients, naive, central memory and Treg TCRB repertoires seemed more similar than within healthy donors. TCRB CDR3s from Type 1 diabetes patients were moderately but significantly shorter in all four CD4+ subsets.

TCRB transcripts that were expressed got sequenced, as all of the isolated RNA had been reverse transcribed. The data were produced by immunoSEQ multiplex PCR, yet TCRdb's version contains in-frame clones alone and is incomplete. The repertoire holds about 220,000 clones, approximately 10% seen once, with over 1% in the top ten. The CDR3 is made up of 14 amino acids. CDR1 ENHRY and CDR2 SYGVKD come from the germline V gene. Trimming cost V 10 bases and J 6 bases; bases outside gene matches: 5. Material: central memory CD4+ T cells from blood. This clonotype was sampled from a man younger than 35 in good health. The chain uses TRBV10-3 and TRBJ2-3, with TRBD2 matching 15 bases. Here the CDR3 reads CATTGTSGRDTQYF. As DNA, the CDR3 is TGTGCCACCACGGGGACTAGCGGGAGGGATACGCAGTATTTT.